The 30 T cell receptor beta chains below all came from one sample that was sequenced in a study of blood T cell repertoires in COVID-19. The data were produced by immunoSEQ multiplex PCR, yet TCRdb's version contains in-frame clones alone and is incomplete. Of 220,000 or so clones in the sample, almost 90% were seen once. The sequencing sample was made of PBMCs or T cells enriched from blood (not recorded which). These receptors were obtained from a woman in her forties or fifties with acute COVID-19.

This clone was detected only once. The gene calls are TRBV28 and TRBJ1-2, with D maybe TRBD1 (5 bases). The CDR3 has 12 amino acids. Germline CDR1 reads MDHEN; CDR2 reads SYDVKM. V was shortened by 2 bases and J by 8 bases, with 9 bases between the two germline ends. The CDR3 bases are TGTGCCAGCAGTTTACCAGGGAAAGGCTACACCTTC. Its translation: CASSLPGKGYTF.

The rearrangement links TRBV7-2 to TRBJ1-2, with TRBD1 matching 8 bases. The CDR3 has 15 amino acids. V dropped 1 base and J dropped 4; count of bases not matched to a gene: 5. CDR1 is SGHTA, CDR2 FQGNSA, per germline. The CDR3 nucleotides are TGTGCCAGCAGCTTAGGAGGACAGGGTAGCTATGGCTACACCTTC. It encodes CASSLGGQGSYGYTF.

The chain couples TRBV28 to TRBJ2-1; TRBD1 aligns across 8 bases. The germline V gene has CDR1 MDHEN and CDR2 SYDVKM. The CDR3 spans 16 residues. The V segment lost 3 bases and the J segment 4 bases; nucleotides outside the gene matches: 8. The CDR3 sequence: CASSLGQGAYYNEQFF. In DNA, the CDR3 is TGTGCCAGCAGTTTGGGGCAGGGGGCTTATTACAATGAGCAGTTCTTC. The full variable domain, completed using reference TRBV28 and TRBJ2-1, is DVKVTQSSRYLVKRTGEKVFLECVQDMDHENMFWYRQDPGLGLRLIYFSYDVKMKEKGDIPEGYSVSREKKERFSLILESASTNQTSMYLCASSLGQGAYYNEQFFGPGTRLTVL.

The table lists this clone with a few counts. J is TRBJ2-1 and V is TRBV7-8; D is ambiguous. CDR3 size: 14 residues. CDR1 is SGHVS and CDR2 is FQNEAQ in the germline V gene. Trimming shortened V by 5 bases and J by 10 bases, and 18 bases separated the two germline ends. CDR3 bases: TGTGCCAGCAGCCGACTCCCGCGGAGTCAAGAGCAGTTCTTC. It is translated as CASSRLPRSQEQFF.

The gene calls are TRBV27 and TRBJ1-1; D gene uncertain. Germline lookup yields CDR1 MNHEY and CDR2 SMNVEV (reference sequence). CDR3 length: 14 amino acids. Trimming shortened V by 6 bases and J by 5 bases, and 16 bases separated the two germline ends. CDR3 residues: CASSPYGSGTEAFF. The CDR3 DNA reads as TGTGCCAGCAGCCCCTATGGATCGGGGACTGAAGCTTTCTTT.

The chain carries TRBV3-1 (or the pseudogene TRBV3-2) and TRBJ2-7, with TRBD1 as a possible D gene (6 bases). With 0 bases removed from V and 3 bases from J, the gap between germline ends came to 12 bases. Germline V lookup: CDR1 LGHDT, CDR2 YNNKEL (reference sequence). The length of the CDR3 is 15 residues. The CDR3 reads CASSQDWAGDYEQYF. The CDR3 nucleotides are TGTGCCAGCAGCCAAGATTGGGCAGGGGACTACGAGCAGTACTTC.

Details on this clone: The sample holds other DNA sequences that translate to the same CDR3. The V call is TRBV28, the J call TRBJ2-7; 10 bases agree with TRBD2. CDR1 and CDR2 (germline): MDHEN, SYDVKM. The CDR3 covers 15 residues. J gave up 7 bases and V 2 bases, and 8 bases lay outside the gene matches. CDR3: CASSLDLAGEREQYF. CDR3 nucleotide sequence: TGTGCCAGCAGTTTAGACCTAGCGGGAGAGAGGGAGCAGTACTTC.

The CDR3 reads CASSLRGLNYGYTF. CDR3 in DNA: TGTGCCAGCAGCCTCAGGGGGCTGAACTATGGCTACACCTTC. The chain recombines TRBV3-1 (or the pseudogene TRBV3-2) with TRBJ1-2; 8 nucleotides match TRBD1. CDR1 LGHDT and CDR2 YNNKEL come from the germline V gene (reference sequence). This CDR3 contains 14 residues. Germline trimming cut 4 bases from V and 2 bases from J; bases unmatched to any gene: 3.

The chain employs TRBV5-5 and TRBJ2-7; 13 bases are shared with TRBD2. The V segment lost 1 base and the J segment 5 bases; nucleotides outside the gene matches: 6. The germline CDR1 and CDR2 sequences are SGHKS and YYEKEE (reference sequence). The length of the CDR3 is 16 residues. The CDR3, as DNA: TGTGCCAGCAGCTTGCGGACTAGCGGGAGTCTCCACGAGCAGTACTTC. This gives the protein CASSLRTSGSLHEQYF.

The chain is built from TRBV3-1 (or the pseudogene TRBV3-2) and TRBJ2-7; 7 bases match TRBD2. CDR3 size: 15 residues. J gave up 1 base and V 3 bases, and 6 bases lay outside the gene matches. Germline assignment: CDR1 LGHDT and CDR2 YNNKEL (reference sequence). The DNA for the CDR3 is TGTGCCAGCAGCCATTCAGCGGGACCGTCCTACGAGCAGTACTTC. Its translation: CASSHSAGPSYEQYF.

The rearrangement links TRBV28 to TRBJ1-2, with TRBD1 matching over 8 bases. The germline V gene has CDR1 MDHEN and CDR2 SYDVKM. The CDR3 totals 14 residues. J gave up 13 bases and V 4 bases, and 14 bases lay outside the gene matches. CDR3 loop: CASSSMDRVLVATF. DNA for the CDR3: TGTGCCAGCAGTTCTATGGACAGGGTCTTGGTTGCCACCTTC.

J is TRBJ1-4 and V is TRBV19, with D perhaps TRBD1 (5 bases). Germline V gene lookup returns CDR1 LNHDA and CDR2 SQIVND (reference sequence). Trimming cost V 4 bases and J 4 bases, with 13 bases left between them. This CDR3 is 15 amino acids long. This CDR3 is CASSSTADNNEKLFF. The CDR3 DNA sequence: TGTGCCAGTAGTAGCACGGCGGACAATAATGAAAAACTGTTTTTT.

V is TRBV20-1 and J is TRBJ1-5, with TRBD1 matching 8 bases. The CDR3 consists of 17 residues. V gave up 4 bases and J gave up 0 bases; unmatched junction bases: 11. Germline CDR1 reads DFQATT; CDR2 reads SNEGSKA (reference sequence). The CDR3 loop is CSANDRGGGTSNQPQHF. The CDR3 DNA follows: TGCAGTGCTAATGACAGGGGAGGGGGTACTAGCAATCAGCCCCAGCATTTT.

This chain connects TRBV19 to TRBJ2-2; D remains unclear. Germline-derived CDR1 and CDR2 are LNHDA and SQIVND (reference sequence). This CDR3 has 12 residues. The V end was cut by 7 bases, the J end by 4 bases, with 7 bases between. In DNA, the CDR3 is TGTGCCAGTAAGAGTCCCACCGGGGAGCTGTTTTTT. It yields the protein CASKSPTGELFF. Based on the CDR3 plus reference TRBV19 and TRBJ2-2, the full variable domain is DGGITQSPKYLFRKEGQNVTLSCEQNLNHDAMYWYRQDPGQGLRLIYYSQIVNDFQKGDIAEGYSVSREKKESFPLTVTSAQKNPTAFYLCASKSPTGELFFGEGSRLTVL.

The V and J genes are TRBV9 and TRBJ2-3, with TRBD2 matching 11 bases. V dropped 4 bases and J dropped 3; count of bases not matched to a gene: 4. The germline V gene has CDR1 SGDLS and CDR2 YYNGEE. The CDR3 length is 15 residues. CDR3 sequence reads: CASSTLAGATDTQYF. The CDR3 nucleotides read TGTGCCAGCAGCACACTAGCGGGAGCGACAGATACGCAGTATTTT.

V gene TRBV6-5 combines with J gene TRBJ1-5, with D possibly matching TRBD1 (5 bases). This CDR3 is built from 14 residues. Germline V gives CDR1 MNHEY, CDR2 SVGAGI. With 7 bases removed from V and 2 bases from J, the gap between germline ends came to 12 bases. The chain's CDR3 is CASTREGGNQPQHF. The DNA for the CDR3 is TGTGCCAGCACCAGGGAGGGAGGCAATCAGCCCCAGCATTTT.

The sample holds one count of this clone. This chain connects TRBV18 to TRBJ2-1; 9 nucleotides agree with TRBD1. J gave up 10 bases and V 4 bases, and 8 bases lay outside the gene matches. Germline values: CDR1 KGHSH, CDR2 LQKENI. This CDR3 has 14 residues. Here the CDR3 reads CASSRDRVGGEQFF. The CDR3, as DNA: TGTGCCAGCTCACGGGACAGGGTGGGTGGCGAGCAGTTCTTC.

This clone turned up a few times. The gene calls are TRBV7-2 and TRBJ2-7, with TRBD1 matching 9 bases. The CDR3 loop spans 15 amino acids. CDR1 is SGHTA and CDR2 is FQGNSA in the germline V gene. The V gene end was trimmed by 4 bases and the J gene end by 5 bases; junction bases not matched to a gene: 9. The CDR3 is CASSWGYTGGHEQYF. The CDR3 nucleotides read TGTGCCAGCAGCTGGGGATACACAGGGGGCCACGAGCAGTACTTC.

The chain has TRBV7-2 and TRBJ2-1, with 9 bases matching TRBD2. The germline gives CDR1 SGHTA, CDR2 FQGNSA. CDR3 length: 14 amino acids. V gave up 0 bases and J gave up 9 bases; unmatched junction bases: 3. CDR3 region: CASSLAGLASEQFF. The CDR3 region has the DNA TGTGCCAGCAGCTTAGCCGGACTAGCGAGTGAGCAGTTCTTC.

This clone has only a few counts. V is TRBV7-3 and J is TRBJ1-1, with D perhaps TRBD1 (6 bases). CDR3 length: 13 residues. Trimming shortened V by 5 bases and J by 4 bases, and 11 bases separated the two germline ends. Germline CDR1 is SGHTA and CDR2 is FQGTGA. This chain's CDR3 is CASSKQGGTEAFF. CDR3 coding DNA: TGTGCCAGCAGCAAACAGGGTGGCACTGAAGCTTTCTTT.

This rearrangement joins TRBV5-1 to TRBJ2-7; D is unresolved. Trimming took 0 bases from V and 2 from J, leaving 9 bases between them. CDR1 and CDR2 (germline): SGHRS, YFSETQ. The CDR3 runs to 14 residues. The CDR3 nucleotides read TGCGCCAGCAGCTTGGGGGCCAGGCCCTACGAGCAGTACTTC. It is translated as CASSLGARPYEQYF.

The chain couples TRBV7-3 to TRBJ1-2, with TRBD1 matching over 7 bases. CDR1 is SGHTA and CDR2 is FQGTGA in the germline V gene. CDR3 length: 13 residues. V shed 5 bases, J shed 3 bases, and the junction held 3 bases outside the gene matches. CDR3 loop: CASSPGQHYGYTF. The CDR3 nucleotides read TGTGCCAGCAGCCCGGGACAGCACTATGGCTACACCTTC. The variable domain in full, completed from reference TRBV7-3 and TRBJ1-2, reads GAGVSQTPSNKVTEKGKYVELRCDPISGHTALYWYRQSLGQGPEFLIYFQGTGAADDSGLPNDRFFAVRPEGSVSTLKIQRTERGDSAVYLCASSPGQHYGYTFGSGTRLTVV.

This clone was seen a few times. The chain combines TRBV25-1 with TRBJ2-4; 7 bases line up with TRBD2. V gave up 7 bases and J gave up 8 bases; unmatched junction bases: 17. The CDR3 consists of 16 residues. CDR1 and CDR2 from the germline V gene are MGHDK and SYGVNS. The DNA of the CDR3 is TGTGCCAGCAACCCGCTTACCACCACTAGCGCCCACATTCAGTACTTC. Encoded protein: CASNPLTTTSAHIQYF.

The chain links TRBV27 to TRBJ1-5; tentatively, D is TRBD1 (6 bases). CDR1 is MNHEY and CDR2 is SMNVEV in the germline V gene (reference sequence). Trimming removed 6 bases at V and 5 bases at J, with 8 bases between. The CDR3 sequence is 12 residues long. CDR3 sequence: CASSHRDQPQHF. CDR3 nucleotides: TGTGCCAGCAGCCACAGGGATCAGCCCCAGCATTTT.

CDR3 sequence (DNA): TGTGCCAGCAGACCCCAACAGGGGCGAGGAGAGACCCAGTACTTC. It encodes CASRPQQGRGETQYF. The chain links TRBV6-5 to TRBJ2-5; TRBD1 matches 7 bases. CDR1 and CDR2 (germline): MNHEY, SVGAGI. The CDR3 runs to 15 residues. With 6 bases clipped from V and 4 bases from J, the junction kept 11 bases outside the gene matches.

The V call is TRBV28, the J call TRBJ1-1; a possible D gene is TRBD1 (6 bases). V lost 3 bases to trimming and J lost 4 bases, with 21 bases between them. The CDR3 contains 17 residues. Germline V lookup: CDR1 MDHEN, CDR2 SYDVKM. The CDR3 sequence is CASSFGRGGGLGTEAFF. As DNA, the CDR3 is TGTGCCAGCAGTTTTGGGAGGGGGGGCGGACTCGGCACTGAAGCTTTCTTT.

The chain links TRBV18 to TRBJ2-2; D remains unclear. Germline V gene data show CDR1 as KGHSH and CDR2 as LQKENI. V was clipped by 6 bases and J by 2 bases, with 4 bases between them. This CDR3 is 12 amino acids long. The CDR3, as DNA: TGTGCCAGCTCCGGTAACACCGGGGAGCTGTTTTTT. It specifies CASSGNTGELFF.

Remarks on this clone: At the DNA level, this CDR3 is encoded by other sequences in the same sample as well. This chain uses TRBV6-5 with TRBJ2-7; 8 nucleotides match TRBD1. V dropped 0 bases and J dropped 1; count of bases not matched to a gene: 2. The CDR3 length is 15 residues. Per germline, CDR1 MNHEY and CDR2 SVGAGI. For the CDR3, the DNA is TGTGCCAGCAGTTACTCCGGGACAGGTTCCTACGAGCAGTACTTC. As protein: CASSYSGTGSYEQYF.

The J gene is TRBJ2-1, the V gene TRBV6-2 or TRBV6-3, with 7 bases matching TRBD1. There are 18 residues in the CDR3. The V gene end was trimmed by 2 bases and the J gene end by 0 bases; junction bases not matched to a gene: 10. Germline V CDR1 and CDR2: MNHEY, SVGEGT. The CDR3 loop is CASSYDRGQYYSYNEQFF. CDR3 bases: TGTGCCAGCAGTTACGATAGGGGACAGTACTACTCCTACAATGAGCAGTTCTTC.

The V gene is TRBV5-4, the J gene TRBJ2-3; tentative D call: TRBD1 (5 bases). The germline V gene has CDR1 SGHNT and CDR2 YYREEE (reference sequence). V was clipped by 4 bases and J by 0 bases, with 12 bases between them. This CDR3 region has 15 residues. The chain's CDR3 is CASSTDSYSTDTQYF. The CDR3 DNA sequence: TGTGCCAGCAGCACAGACAGTTATAGCACAGATACGCAGTATTTT.